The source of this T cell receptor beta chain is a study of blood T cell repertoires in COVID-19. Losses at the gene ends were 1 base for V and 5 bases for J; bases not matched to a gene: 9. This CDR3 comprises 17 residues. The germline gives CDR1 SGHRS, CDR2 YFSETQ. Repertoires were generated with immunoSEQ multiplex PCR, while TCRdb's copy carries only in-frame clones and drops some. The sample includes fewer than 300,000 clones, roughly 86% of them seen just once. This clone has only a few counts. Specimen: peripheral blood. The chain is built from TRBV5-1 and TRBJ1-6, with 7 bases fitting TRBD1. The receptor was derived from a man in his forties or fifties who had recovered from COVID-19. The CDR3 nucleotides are TGCGCCAGCAGCTTGAGAGACAGGGCCTATAATAATTCACCCCTCCACTTT. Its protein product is CASSLRDRAYNNSPLHF.